This T cell receptor (beta chain) was recorded in a study of T cell repertoires in cytomegalovirus infection. In the study overall: An indication of both CMV infection and matching HLA type came from public TCR beta signatures. Regarding the study as a whole: Clonotypes of TCR beta that were HLA-C-restricted and CMV-specific dominated the ex vivo response.

This clonotype showed up just a few times. Antigen unknown. From the reads, TCRdb called clonotypes with MiXCR, one entry per CDR3 protein. The sample holds some 440,000 distinct CDR3 sequences; approximately 30% are singletons and the top ten take roughly an eighth. This CDR3 has 13 amino acids. V was trimmed by 4 bases and J by 5 bases, leaving 14 bases between them. Per germline, CDR1 SQVTM and CDR2 ANQGSEA. The source is a human donor in good health (CMV status not recorded). Some clones in this sample may be carry-over from other donors' samples. The sequencing input was PBMCs. The chain couples TRBV29-1 to TRBJ1-1; D is possibly TRBD1 (5 bases). CDR3 DNA sequence: TGCAGCGTTGTTGATCAGGCAGGGACTGAAGCTTTCTTT. It specifies CSVVDQAGTEAFF.